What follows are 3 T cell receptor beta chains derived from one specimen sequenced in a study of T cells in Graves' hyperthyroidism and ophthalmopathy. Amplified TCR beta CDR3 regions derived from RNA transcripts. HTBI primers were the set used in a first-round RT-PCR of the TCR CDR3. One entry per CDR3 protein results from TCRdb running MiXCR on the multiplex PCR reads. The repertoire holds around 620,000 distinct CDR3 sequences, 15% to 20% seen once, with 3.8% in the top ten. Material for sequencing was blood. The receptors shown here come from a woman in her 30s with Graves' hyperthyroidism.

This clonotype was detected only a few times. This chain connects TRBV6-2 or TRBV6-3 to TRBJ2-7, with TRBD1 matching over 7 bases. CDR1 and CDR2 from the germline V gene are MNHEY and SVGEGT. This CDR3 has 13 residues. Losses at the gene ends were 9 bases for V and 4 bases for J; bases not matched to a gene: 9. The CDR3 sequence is CASDRARRYEQYF. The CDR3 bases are TGTGCCAGTGACAGGGCCCGACGATACGAGCAGTACTTC.

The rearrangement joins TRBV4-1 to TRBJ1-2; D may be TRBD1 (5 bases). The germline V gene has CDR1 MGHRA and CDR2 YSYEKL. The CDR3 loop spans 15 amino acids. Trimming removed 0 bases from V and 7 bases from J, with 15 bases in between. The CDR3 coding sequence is TGCGCCAGCAGCCAAGATGAACGAGGGGCAGGTGGCTACACCTTC. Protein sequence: CASSQDERGAGGYTF.

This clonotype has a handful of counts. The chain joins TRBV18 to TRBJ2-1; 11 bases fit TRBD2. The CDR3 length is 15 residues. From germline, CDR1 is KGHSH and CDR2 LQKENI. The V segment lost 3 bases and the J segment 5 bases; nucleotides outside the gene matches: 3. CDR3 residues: CASSPASGRNNEQFF. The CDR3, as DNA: TGTGCCAGCTCACCCGCTAGCGGGAGGAACAATGAGCAGTTCTTC.